This T cell receptor beta chain was sequenced in a study of response to subunit inactivated influenza vaccine. Overall study findings and caveats: Authors proposed each seasonal influenza vaccination draws in few new T cells.

One entry per CDR3 protein, called by TCRdb with MiXCR from the RT-PCR reads. The sample consists of 400,000 to 650,000 distinct CDR3 sequences, approximately 7.8% of them appearing once. In the case of this clonotype: Its antigen is unknown.

Between the trimmed V and J ends, which lost 2 bases and 2 bases, there was a span of 10 bases. The CDR3 spans 14 residues. Germline CDR1 GTSNPN, CDR2 SVGIG (reference sequence). The sample consisted of PBMCs from blood, taken roughly 24 months after vaccination. This receptor was identified in a man between 50 and 69 years old who received an inactivated influenza vaccine. The chain joins TRBV30 to TRBJ1-5, with D possibly being TRBD1 (5 bases). The CDR3 sequence is CAWSKGVGNQPQHF. CDR3 nucleotide sequence: TGTGCCTGGAGTAAAGGGGTGGGCAATCAGCCCCAGCATTTT.